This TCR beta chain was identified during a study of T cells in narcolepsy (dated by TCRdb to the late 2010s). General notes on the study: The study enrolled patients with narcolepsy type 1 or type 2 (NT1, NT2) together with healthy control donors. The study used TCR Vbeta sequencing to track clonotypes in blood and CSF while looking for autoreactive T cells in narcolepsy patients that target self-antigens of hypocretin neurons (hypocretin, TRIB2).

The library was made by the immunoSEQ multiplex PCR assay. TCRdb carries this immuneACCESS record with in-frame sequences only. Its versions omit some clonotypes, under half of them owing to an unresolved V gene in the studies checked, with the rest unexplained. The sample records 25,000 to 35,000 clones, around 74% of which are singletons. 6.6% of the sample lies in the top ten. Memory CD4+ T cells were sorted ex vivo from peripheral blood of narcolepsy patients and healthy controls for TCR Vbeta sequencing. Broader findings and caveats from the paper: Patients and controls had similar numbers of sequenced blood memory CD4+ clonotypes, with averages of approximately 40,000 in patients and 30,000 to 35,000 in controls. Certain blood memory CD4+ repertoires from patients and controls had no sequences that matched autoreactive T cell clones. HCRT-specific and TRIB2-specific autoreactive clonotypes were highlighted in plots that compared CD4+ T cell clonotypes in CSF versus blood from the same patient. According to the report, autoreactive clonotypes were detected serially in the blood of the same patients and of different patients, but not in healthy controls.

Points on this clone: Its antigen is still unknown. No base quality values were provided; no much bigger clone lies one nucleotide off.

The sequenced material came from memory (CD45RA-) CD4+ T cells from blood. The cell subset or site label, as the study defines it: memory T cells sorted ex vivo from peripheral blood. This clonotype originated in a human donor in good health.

The DNA reads TGTGCCAGCAGCCCCCAGGGCCTCAAGAGGGGCACAGATACGCAGTATTTT. Its product reads: CASSPQGLKRGTDTQYF. The chain is assembled from TRBV4-2 and TRBJ2-3; the D match is possibly TRBD1 or TRBD2, with 5 bases aligned in each. V loses 4 bases, J loses 1 base, and the germline ends lie 18 bases apart. The CDR3 goes from the cysteine to the phenylalanine over 17 residues. The DNA shown is the 51-base CDR3, in frame from base 1. Based on the germline V gene, the CDR1 and CDR2 sequences are LGHNA and YNFKEQ.